This TCR beta chain was sequenced for a study of cytomegalovirus exposure and HLA in healthy donors. In its sample, this clone was seen a few times. Looked up from germline, CDR1 is MNHNS and CDR2 is SASEGT. The CDR3 sequence is 12 residues long. Researchers ran the PCR with 60 Vbeta and 13 Jbeta primers. Only in-frame clones appear in the TCRdb table, and some are missing; sequencing was by immunoSEQ multiplex PCR. The repertoire holds roughly 130,000 clones, with 6.5% to 9.5% as singletons. The origin of this receptor is a man between 40 and 49 years old in good health and CMV-seronegative. The rearrangement uses TRBV6-1 and TRBJ2-5, with a weak D call TRBD2 (7 bases). The J call may be faulty, since TRBJ2-7 better matches the DNA end. Sequenced input: PBMCs. CDR3 sequence (DNA): TGTGCCAGCACGGGGGGCGTCTACGAGCAGTACTTC. Residues: CASTGGVYEQYF.